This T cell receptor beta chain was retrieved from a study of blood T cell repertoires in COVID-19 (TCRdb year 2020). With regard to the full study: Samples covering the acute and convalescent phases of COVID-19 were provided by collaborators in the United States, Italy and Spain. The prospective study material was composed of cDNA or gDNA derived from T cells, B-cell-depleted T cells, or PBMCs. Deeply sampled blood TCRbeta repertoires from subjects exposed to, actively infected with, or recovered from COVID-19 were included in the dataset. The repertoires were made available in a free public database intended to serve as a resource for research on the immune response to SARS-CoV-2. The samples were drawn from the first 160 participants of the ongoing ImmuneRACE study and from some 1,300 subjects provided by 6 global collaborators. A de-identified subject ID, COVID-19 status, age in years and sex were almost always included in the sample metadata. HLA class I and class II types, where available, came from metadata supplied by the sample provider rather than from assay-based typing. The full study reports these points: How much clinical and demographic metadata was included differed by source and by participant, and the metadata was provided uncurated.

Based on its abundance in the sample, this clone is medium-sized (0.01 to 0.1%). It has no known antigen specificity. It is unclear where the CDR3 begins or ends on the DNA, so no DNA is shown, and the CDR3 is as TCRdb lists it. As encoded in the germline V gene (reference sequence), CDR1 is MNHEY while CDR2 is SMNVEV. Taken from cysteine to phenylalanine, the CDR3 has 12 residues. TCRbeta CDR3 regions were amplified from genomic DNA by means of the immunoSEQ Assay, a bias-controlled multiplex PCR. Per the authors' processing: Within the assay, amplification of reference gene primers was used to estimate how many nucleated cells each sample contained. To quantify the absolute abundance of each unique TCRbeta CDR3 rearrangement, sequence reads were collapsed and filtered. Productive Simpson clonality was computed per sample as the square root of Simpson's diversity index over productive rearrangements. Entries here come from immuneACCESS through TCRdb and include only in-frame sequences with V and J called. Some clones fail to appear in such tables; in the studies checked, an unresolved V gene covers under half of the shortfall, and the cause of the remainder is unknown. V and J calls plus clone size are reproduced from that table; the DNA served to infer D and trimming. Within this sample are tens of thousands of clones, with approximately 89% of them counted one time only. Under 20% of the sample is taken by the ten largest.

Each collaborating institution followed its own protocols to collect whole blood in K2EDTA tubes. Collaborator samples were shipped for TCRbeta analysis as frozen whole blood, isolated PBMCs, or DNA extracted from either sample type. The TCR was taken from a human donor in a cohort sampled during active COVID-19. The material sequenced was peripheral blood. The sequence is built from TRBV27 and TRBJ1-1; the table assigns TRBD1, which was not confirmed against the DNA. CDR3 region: CASGTWGPGSFF.